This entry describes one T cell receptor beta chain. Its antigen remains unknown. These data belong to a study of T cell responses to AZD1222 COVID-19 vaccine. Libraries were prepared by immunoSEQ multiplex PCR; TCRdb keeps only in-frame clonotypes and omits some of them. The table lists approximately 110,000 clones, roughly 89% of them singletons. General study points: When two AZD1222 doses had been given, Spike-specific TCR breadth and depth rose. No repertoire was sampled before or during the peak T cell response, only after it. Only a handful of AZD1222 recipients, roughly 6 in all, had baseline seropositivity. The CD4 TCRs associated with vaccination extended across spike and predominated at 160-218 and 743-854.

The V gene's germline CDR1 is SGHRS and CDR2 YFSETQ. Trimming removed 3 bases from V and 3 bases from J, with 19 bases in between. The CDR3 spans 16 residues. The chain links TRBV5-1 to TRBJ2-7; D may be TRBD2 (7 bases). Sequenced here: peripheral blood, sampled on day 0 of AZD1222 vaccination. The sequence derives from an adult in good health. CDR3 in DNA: TGCGCCAGCAGCTCCCTGATTGGGGGGGCCCTCTACGAGCAGTACTTC. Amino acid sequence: CASSSLIGGALYEQYF.